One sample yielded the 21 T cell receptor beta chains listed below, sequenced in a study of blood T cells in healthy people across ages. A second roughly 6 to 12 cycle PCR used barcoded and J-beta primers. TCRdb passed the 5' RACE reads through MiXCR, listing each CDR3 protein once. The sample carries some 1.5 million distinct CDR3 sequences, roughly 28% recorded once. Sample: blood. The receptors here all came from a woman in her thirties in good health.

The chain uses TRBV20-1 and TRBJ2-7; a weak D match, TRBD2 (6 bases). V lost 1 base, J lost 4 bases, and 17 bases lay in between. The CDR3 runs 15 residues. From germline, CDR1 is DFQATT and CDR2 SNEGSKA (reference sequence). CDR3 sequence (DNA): TGCAGTGCTAGAGCCTCGGGGCAGGGACTTTACGAGCAGTACTTC. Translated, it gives CSARASGQGLYEQYF.

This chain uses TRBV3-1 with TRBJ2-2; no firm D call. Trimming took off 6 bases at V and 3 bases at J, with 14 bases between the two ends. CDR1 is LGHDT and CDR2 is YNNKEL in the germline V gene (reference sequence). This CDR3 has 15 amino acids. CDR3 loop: CASRARDSDTGELFF. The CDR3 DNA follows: TGTGCCAGCAGGGCAAGGGATTCGGACACCGGGGAGCTGTTTTTT.

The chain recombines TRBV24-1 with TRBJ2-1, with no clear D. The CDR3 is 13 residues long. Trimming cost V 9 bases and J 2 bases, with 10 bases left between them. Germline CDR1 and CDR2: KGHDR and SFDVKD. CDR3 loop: CATPNEPYNEQFF. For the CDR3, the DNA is TGTGCCACCCCTAATGAGCCCTACAATGAGCAGTTCTTC.

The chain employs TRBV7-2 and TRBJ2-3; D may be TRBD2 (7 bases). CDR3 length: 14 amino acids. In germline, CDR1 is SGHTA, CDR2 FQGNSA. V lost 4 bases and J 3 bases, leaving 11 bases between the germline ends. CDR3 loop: CASSSAGATDTQYF. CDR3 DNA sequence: TGTGCCAGCAGCTCGGCGGGGGCAACAGATACGCAGTATTTT. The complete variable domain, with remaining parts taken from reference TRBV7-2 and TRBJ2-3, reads GAGVSQSPSNKVTEKGKDVELRCDPISGHTALYWYRQSLGQGLEFLIYFQGNSAPDKSGLPSDRFSAERTGGSVSTLTIQRTQQEDSAVYLCASSSAGATDTQYFGPGTRLTVL.

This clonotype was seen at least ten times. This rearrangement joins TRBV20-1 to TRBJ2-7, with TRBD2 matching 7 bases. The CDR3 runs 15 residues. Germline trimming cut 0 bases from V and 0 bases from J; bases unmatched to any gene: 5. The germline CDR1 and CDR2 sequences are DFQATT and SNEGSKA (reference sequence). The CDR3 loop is CSARDRQRDSYEQYF. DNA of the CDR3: TGCAGTGCTAGAGATCGGCAGCGGGACTCCTACGAGCAGTACTTC.

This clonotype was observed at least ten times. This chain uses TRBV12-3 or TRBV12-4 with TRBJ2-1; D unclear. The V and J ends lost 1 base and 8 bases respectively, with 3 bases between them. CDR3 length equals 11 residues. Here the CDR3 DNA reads TGTGCCAGCAGTTTAGTCGATGAGCAGTTCTTC. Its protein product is CASSLVDEQFF.

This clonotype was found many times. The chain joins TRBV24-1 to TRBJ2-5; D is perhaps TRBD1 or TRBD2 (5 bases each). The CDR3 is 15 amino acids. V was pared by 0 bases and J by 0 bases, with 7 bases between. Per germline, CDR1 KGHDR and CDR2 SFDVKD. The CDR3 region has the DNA TGTGCCACCAGTGATTTGGGGACCAACCAAGAGACCCAGTACTTC. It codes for CATSDLGTNQETQYF.

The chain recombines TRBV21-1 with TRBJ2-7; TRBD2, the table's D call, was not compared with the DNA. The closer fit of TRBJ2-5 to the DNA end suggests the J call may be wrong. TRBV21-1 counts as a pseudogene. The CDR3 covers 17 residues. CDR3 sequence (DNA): TGTGCCAGCAGCAAAGCGGGGCCAGGGACTATCCAAGAGACCCAGTACTTC. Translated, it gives CASSKAGPGTIQETQYF.

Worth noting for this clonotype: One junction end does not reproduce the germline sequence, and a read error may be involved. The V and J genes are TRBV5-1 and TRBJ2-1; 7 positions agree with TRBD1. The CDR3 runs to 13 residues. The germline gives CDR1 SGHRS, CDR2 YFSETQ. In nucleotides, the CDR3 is TGCACCAGCACCAGACAGGGTTGGGATGAGCAGTTCTTC. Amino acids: CTSTRQGWDEQFF.

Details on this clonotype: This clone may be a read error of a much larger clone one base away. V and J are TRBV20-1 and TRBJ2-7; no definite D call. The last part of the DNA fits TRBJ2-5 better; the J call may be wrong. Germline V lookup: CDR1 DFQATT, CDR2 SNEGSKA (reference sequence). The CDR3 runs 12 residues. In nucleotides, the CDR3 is TGCAGTCCATTAGACGGTGTAGGGACCCAGTACTTC. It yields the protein CSPLDGVGTQYF.

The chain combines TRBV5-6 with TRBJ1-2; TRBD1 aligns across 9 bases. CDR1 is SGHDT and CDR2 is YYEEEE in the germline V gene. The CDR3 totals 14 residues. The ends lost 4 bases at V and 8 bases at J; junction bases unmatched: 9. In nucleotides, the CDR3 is TGTGCCAGCAGCGGGCCGGACAGGGGTGGAGGCTACACCTTC. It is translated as CASSGPDRGGGYTF.

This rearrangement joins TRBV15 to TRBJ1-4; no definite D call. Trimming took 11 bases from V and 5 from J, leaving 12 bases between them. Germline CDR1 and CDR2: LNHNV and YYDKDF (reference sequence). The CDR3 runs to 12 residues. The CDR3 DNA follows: TGTGCCGCGGGCGAGGAGAATGAAAAACTGTTTTTT. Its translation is CAAGEENEKLFF.

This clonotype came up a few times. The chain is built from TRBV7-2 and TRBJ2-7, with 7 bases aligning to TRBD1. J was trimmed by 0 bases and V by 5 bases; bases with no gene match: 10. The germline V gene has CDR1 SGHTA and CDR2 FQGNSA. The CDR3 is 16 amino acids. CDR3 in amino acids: CASSITGATNSYEQYF. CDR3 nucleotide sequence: TGTGCCAGCAGCATTACAGGGGCTACAAACTCCTACGAGCAGTACTTC.

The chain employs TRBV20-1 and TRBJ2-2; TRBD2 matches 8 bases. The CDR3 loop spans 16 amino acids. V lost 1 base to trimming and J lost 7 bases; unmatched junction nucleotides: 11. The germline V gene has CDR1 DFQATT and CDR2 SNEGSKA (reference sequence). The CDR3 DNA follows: TGCAGTGCTAGAGTATCCAGCGGGGGCCGGGGCGGGGAGCTGTTTTTT. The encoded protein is CSARVSSGGRGGELFF.

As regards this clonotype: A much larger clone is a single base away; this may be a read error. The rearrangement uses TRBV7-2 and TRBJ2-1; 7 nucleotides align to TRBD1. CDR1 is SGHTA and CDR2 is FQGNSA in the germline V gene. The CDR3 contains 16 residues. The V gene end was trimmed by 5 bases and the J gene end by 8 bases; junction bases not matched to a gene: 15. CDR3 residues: CASSPPRQGIVYEQFF. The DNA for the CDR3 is TGTGCCAGCAGCCCCCCGCGACAGGGTATTGTCTATGAGCAGTTCTTC.

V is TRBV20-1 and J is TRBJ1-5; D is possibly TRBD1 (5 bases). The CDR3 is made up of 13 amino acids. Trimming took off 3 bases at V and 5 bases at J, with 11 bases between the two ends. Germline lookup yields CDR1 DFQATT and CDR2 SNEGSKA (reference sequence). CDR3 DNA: TGCAGTGCTAGCACAGCCAGGGATCAGCCCCAGCATTTT. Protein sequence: CSASTARDQPQHF.

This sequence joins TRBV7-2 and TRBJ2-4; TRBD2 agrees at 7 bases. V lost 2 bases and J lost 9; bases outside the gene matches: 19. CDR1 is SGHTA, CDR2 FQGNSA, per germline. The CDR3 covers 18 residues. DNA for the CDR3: TGTACCAGCAGCTTAAGTCCCGCAGCGGGAATCGGAGAAAGCATTCAGTACTTC. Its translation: CTSSLSPAAGIGESIQYF.

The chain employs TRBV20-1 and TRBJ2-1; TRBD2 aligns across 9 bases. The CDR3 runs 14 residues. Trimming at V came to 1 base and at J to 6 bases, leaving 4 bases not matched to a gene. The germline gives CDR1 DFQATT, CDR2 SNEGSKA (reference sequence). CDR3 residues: CSARGSGSPNEQFF. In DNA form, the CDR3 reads TGCAGTGCTAGAGGTAGCGGGAGTCCCAATGAGCAGTTCTTC.

The CDR3 loop is CASGPGTGAYEQYF. CDR3 nucleotide sequence: TGTGCTAGTGGCCCGGGGACAGGGGCCTACGAGCAGTACTTC. The V and J genes are TRBV12-5 and TRBJ2-7, with 10 positions matching TRBD1. CDR1 is LGHNT and CDR2 is FRNRAP in the germline V gene. J was trimmed by 2 bases and V by 6 bases; bases with no gene match: 4. This CDR3 contains 14 residues.

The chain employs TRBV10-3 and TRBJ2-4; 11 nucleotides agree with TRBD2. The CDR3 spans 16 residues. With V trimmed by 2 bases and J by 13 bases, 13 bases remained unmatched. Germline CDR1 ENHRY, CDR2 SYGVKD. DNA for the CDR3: TGTGCCATCAGTGAGGGAGGGACTAGCGGCTACAATGAGCAGTACTTC. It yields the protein CAISEGGTSGYNEQYF.

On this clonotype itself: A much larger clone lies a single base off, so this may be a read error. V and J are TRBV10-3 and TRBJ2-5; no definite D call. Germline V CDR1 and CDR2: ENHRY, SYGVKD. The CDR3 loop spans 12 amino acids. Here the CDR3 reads CAISETQGTQYF. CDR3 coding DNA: TGTGCCATCAGTGAGACCCAAGGGACCCAGTACTTC.